The present TCR beta chain was sequenced within a study of T cell responses to AZD1222 COVID-19 vaccine (dated by TCRdb to 2020 to 2022). For context, the study as a whole: AZD1222 recipients given second doses at about 4 weeks or at about 12 weeks were pooled, since spike-specific TCR depth and breadth were not found to differ between the two schedules. A total of approximately 240 trial participants underwent TCR sequencing, of whom about 210 received two doses of AZD1222 and about 26 received two doses of the MenACWY control vaccine. Trial participants were enrolled into age subgroups of 18-55, 56-69 and 70-plus years, which contained approximately 150, 30 and 60 TCR-sequenced participants, respectively. Results and caveats for the whole study, not just this receptor: Reportedly, close to half of the unique spike-specific TCRs recognized epitopes lying outside the regions that are mutated in the B.1.351 and B.1.1.7 variants. After two AZD1222 doses, spike-specific TCR breadth and depth were significantly higher than at day 0 and than in MenACWY recipients. In the small 56-69-year group, the increase in depth fell short of significance, most likely because of low power. No day 14 peak-response samples were available, so repertoires were characterized only after the peak T cell response. Conclusions about previously exposed vaccinees were limited because only six or seven AZD1222 recipients were SARS-CoV-2 seropositive at baseline. CD4 TCRs associated with the vaccine covered the entire spike protein, and the dominant responses were in regions 160-218 and 743-854. Most participants were white British and females outnumbered males, and the authors suggested that clonal diversity may have been underestimated.

Read against the paper, the sample's time point label means: baseline before first vaccination. Vaccinee samples came from UK trials COV001 and COV002, including a single-blind randomized controlled phase 2/3 trial of AZD1222 (ChAdOx1 nCoV-19) in healthy adults. For TCRbeta chain sequencing, PBMC samples from trial participants were taken at day 0 and at day 28 after the second dose. The CDR3 regions of human TCRbeta chains were subjected to immunosequencing. The source study handled its data this way. Repertoire TCRs were checked for matches against a reference library of SARS-CoV-2-specific TCRs that had been generated using the MIRA antigen-specificity platform. Breadth meant the fraction of unique TCRs that were SARS-CoV-2-associated, whereas depth meant the fraction of total T cells that were SARS-CoV-2-associated. Using the MIRA data, each spike-specific TCR was assigned both to the spike region to which the TCR was reactive and to a CD4 or CD8 class. Log10-transformed breadth and depth values were compared by one-way ANOVA with Sidak's multiple comparisons tests. The table was pulled from immuneACCESS by TCRdb, which kept in-frame rearrangements only. Such tables lose some clones; where checked, under half of the loss comes from unresolved V genes, and the rest has no known cause. That table gives V, J and clone size, and the DNA gave D and trimming. In this sample the table shows tens of thousands of clones, approximately 84% of which occur a single time. The leading ten clones occupy 10% to 13% of the sample.

Clipping removes 5 bases from V and 8 bases from J, with 5 as the unmatched junction base count. Spanning cysteine to phenylalanine, the CDR3 consists of 13 amino acids. Only the CDR3 DNA stays, 39 bases, in frame from base 1. Reading the germline V gene (reference sequence) gives CDR1 MNHEY and CDR2 SMNVEV. In the case of this clone: The clone's antigen remains unknown. Base qualities are not recorded, but no much larger clone differs from it by a single base.

The clonotype was recovered from an adult in good health. The source was peripheral blood, collected on day 0 of AZD1222 vaccination. The rearrangement joined TRBV27 to TRBJ1-4; TRBD1 fits 7 bases in the junction. The CDR3 protein is CASSPRGGEKLFF. The DNA is as follows: TGTGCCAGCAGTCCCAGGGGGGGGGAAAAACTGTTTTTT.